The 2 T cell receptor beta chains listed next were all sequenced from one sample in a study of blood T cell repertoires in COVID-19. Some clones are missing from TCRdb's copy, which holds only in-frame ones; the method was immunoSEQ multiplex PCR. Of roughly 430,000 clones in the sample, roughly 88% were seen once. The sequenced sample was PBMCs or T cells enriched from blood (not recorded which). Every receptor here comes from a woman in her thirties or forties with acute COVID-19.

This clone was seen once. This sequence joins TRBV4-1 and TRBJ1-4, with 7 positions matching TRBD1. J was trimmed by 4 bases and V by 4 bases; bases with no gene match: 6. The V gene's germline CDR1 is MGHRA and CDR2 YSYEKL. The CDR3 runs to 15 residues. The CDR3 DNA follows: TGCGCCAGCAGCCGATGGACAGGAAATAATGAAAAACTGTTTTTT. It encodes CASSRWTGNNEKLFF.

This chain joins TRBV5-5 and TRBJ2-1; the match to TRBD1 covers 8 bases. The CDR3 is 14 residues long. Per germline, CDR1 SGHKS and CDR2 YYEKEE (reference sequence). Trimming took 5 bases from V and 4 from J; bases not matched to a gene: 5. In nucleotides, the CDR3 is TGTGCCAGCAGTTACACAGGGGGATACAATGAGCAGTTCTTC. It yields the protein CASSYTGGYNEQFF.